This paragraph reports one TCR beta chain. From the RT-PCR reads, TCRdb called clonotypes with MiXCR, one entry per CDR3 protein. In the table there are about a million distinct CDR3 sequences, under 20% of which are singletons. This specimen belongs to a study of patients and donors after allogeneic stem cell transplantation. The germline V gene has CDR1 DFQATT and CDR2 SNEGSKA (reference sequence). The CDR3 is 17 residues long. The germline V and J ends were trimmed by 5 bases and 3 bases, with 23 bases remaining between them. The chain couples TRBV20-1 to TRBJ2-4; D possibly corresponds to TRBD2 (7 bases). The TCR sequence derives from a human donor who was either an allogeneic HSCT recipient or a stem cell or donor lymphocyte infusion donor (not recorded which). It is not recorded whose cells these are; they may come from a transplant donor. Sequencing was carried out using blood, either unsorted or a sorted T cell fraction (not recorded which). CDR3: CSAGDKRGGYLKNIQYF. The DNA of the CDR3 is TGCAGTGCTGGGGACAAAAGGGGGGGATACCTCAAAAACATTCAGTACTTC.